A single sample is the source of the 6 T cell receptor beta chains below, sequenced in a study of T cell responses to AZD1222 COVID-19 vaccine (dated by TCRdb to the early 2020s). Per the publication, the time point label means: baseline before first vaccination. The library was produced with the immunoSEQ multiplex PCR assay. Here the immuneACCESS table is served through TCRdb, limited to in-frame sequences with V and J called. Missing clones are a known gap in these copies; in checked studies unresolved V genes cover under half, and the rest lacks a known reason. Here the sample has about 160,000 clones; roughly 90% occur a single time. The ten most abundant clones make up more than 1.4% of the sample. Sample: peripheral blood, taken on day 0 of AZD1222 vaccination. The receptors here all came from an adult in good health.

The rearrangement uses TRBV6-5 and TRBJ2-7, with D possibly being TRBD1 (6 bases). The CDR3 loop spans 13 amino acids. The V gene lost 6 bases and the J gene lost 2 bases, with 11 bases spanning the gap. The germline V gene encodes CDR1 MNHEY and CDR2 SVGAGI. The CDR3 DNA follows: TGTGCCAGCAGGAAGGGACAAACCTACGAGCAGTACTTC. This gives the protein CASRKGQTYEQYF.

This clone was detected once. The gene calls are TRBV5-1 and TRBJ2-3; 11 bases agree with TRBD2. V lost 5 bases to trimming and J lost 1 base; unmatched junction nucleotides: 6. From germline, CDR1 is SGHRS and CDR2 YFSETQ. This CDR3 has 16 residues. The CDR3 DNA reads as TGCGCCAGCAGTTCAGGACTAGCGGGTCGCACAGATACGCAGTATTTT. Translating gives CASSSGLAGRTDTQYF.

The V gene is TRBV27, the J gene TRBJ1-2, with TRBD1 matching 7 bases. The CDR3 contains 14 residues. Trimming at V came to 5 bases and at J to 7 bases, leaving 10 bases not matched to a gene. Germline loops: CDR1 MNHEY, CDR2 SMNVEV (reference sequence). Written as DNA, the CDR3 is TGTGCCAGCAGTATCCAAGGGGGCTGGAGTGGCTACACCTTC. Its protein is CASSIQGGWSGYTF.

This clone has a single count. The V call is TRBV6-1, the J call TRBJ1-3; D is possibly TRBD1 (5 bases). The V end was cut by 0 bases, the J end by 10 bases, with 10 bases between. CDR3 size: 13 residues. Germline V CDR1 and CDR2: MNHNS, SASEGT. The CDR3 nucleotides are TGTGCCAGCAGTGAAGCAGGGACGCGGACCATATATTTT. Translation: CASSEAGTRTIYF.

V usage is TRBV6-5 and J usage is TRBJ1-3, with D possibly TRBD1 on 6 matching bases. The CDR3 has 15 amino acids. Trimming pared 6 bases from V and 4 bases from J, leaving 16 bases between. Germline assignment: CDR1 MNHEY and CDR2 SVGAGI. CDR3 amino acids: CASRTTGLGGNTIYF. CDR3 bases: TGTGCCAGCAGGACTACAGGGCTTGGCGGAAACACCATATATTTT.

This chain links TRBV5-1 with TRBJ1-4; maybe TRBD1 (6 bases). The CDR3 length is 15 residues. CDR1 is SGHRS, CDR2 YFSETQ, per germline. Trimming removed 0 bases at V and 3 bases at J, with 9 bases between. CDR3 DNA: TGCGCCAGCAGCTTGGGGCAGGGGTCTAATGAAAAACTGTTTTTT. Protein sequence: CASSLGQGSNEKLFF.